Below are 23 T cell receptor beta chains sequenced from a single sample in a study of T-cell memory formation after mild COVID-19 (dated by TCRdb to about 2021). The method behind the library was 5' RACE. Sequencing took place on an Illumina NovaSeq 6000. In-frame beta chains were kept once TCRdb had trimmed the public reads at Q25 with fastp and called clones with MiXCR. Each entry is one CDR3 protein sequence, shown with its most common DNA and genes. In all, the sample holds 150,000 or so distinct CDR3 sequences, and around 30% of those were seen once. About 12% of the sample rests with the top ten. Sequencing used PBMCs or a T cell subset sorted from them (not recorded which). These receptors were taken from an adult woman who had mild COVID-19 (a few samples of this study predate the infection). The sample titles of this study are shuffled in the database, so cell type and time point are left out; the donor was told from shared clones.

The V call is TRBV9, the J call TRBJ2-5, with D tentatively TRBD2 (7 bases). Trimming removed 5 bases at V and 5 bases at J, with 19 bases between. The CDR3 runs to 15 residues. Per the germline V gene, CDR1 is SGDLS and CDR2 is YYNGEE. The CDR3 sequence is CASSSGGRDGETQYF. In DNA form, the CDR3 reads TGTGCCAGCAGTTCGGGGGGCCGCGACGGGGAGACCCAGTACTTC.

V is TRBV5-4 and J is TRBJ1-1; no definite D call. This CDR3 has 16 residues. Germline assignment: CDR1 SGHNT and CDR2 YYREEE (reference sequence). Trimming left V 2 bases short and J 1 base short, with 15 bases between. The CDR3 loop reads CASSLPGSRGNTEAFF. Here the CDR3 DNA reads TGTGCCAGCAGCTTACCGGGATCTAGAGGGAACACTGAAGCTTTCTTT. Using reference TRBV5-4 and TRBJ1-1 for the parts outside the CDR3, the full variable domain is ETGVTQSPTHLIKTRGQQVTLRCSSQSGHNTVSWYQQALGQGPQFIFQYYREEENGRGNFPPRFSGLQFPNYSSELNVNALELDDSALYLCASSLPGSRGNTEAFFGQGTRLTVV.

The V call is TRBV4-1, the J call TRBJ2-2; a weak D match, TRBD1 (6 bases). The V end lost 0 bases, the J end lost 3 bases, and 14 bases lay between the germline ends. The length of the CDR3 is 17 residues. The germline gives CDR1 MGHRA, CDR2 YSYEKL. The DNA for the CDR3 is TGCGCCAGCAGCCAAGAAACCCTGGACAGTTACACCGGGGAGCTGTTTTTT. Amino acid sequence: CASSQETLDSYTGELFF.

This sequence joins TRBV20-1 and TRBJ2-1, with TRBD2 identical over 16 bases. J gave up 4 bases and V 1 base, and 4 bases lay outside the gene matches. Germline-derived CDR1 and CDR2 are DFQATT and SNEGSKA (reference sequence). The CDR3 has 17 amino acids. CDR3 sequence (DNA): TGCAGTGCTAGAGTGGGACTAGCGGGGGGGCGATACAATGAGCAGTTCTTC. As protein: CSARVGLAGGRYNEQFF.

V is TRBV19 and J is TRBJ2-3; possible D gene TRBD2, 6 bases. The CDR3 extends over 14 amino acids. V was shortened by 7 bases and J by 4 bases, with 15 bases between the two germline ends. Germline values: CDR1 LNHDA, CDR2 SQIVND (reference sequence). The CDR3 loop is CASTVAGRSDTQYF. For the CDR3, the DNA is TGTGCCAGTACTGTGGCGGGACGATCAGATACGCAGTATTTT.

The V gene is TRBV3-1, the J gene TRBJ2-1; 8 bases are shared with TRBD2. In germline, CDR1 is LGHDT, CDR2 YNNKEL (reference sequence). V was clipped by 4 bases and J by 7 bases; unmatched bases: 12. The CDR3 sequence is 16 residues long. The CDR3 is CASSPWRGAGGNEQFF. CDR3 nucleotides: TGTGCCAGCAGCCCGTGGCGGGGGGCCGGGGGGAATGAGCAGTTCTTC.

This chain links TRBV20-1 with TRBJ2-1; no firm D call. V was shortened by 8 bases and J by 0 bases, with 11 bases between the two germline ends. The CDR3 consists of 13 residues. CDR1 is DFQATT, CDR2 SNEGSKA, per germline (reference sequence). CDR3 in amino acids: CSYILPSYNEQFF. Here the CDR3 DNA reads TGCAGTTACATCTTACCCTCCTACAATGAGCAGTTCTTC.

This sequence joins TRBV24-1 and TRBJ2-1; 7 bases are shared with TRBD2. Germline lookup yields CDR1 KGHDR and CDR2 SFDVKD. The CDR3 spans 14 residues. With 7 bases clipped from V and 8 bases from J, the junction kept 10 bases outside the gene matches. The CDR3: CATRGHLGRDEQFF. The CDR3 DNA sequence: TGTGCCACCAGAGGACACCTTGGGAGGGATGAGCAGTTCTTC.

The chain joins TRBV6-2 or TRBV6-3 to TRBJ2-6; maybe TRBD1 (5 bases). The CDR3 is 16 amino acids. Germline lookup yields CDR1 MNHEY and CDR2 SVGEGT. The V and J ends lost 4 bases and 5 bases respectively, with 15 bases between them. The CDR3 loop reads CASSSRVAGRANVLTF. CDR3 coding DNA: TGTGCCAGCAGTTCCAGGGTTGCAGGCCGGGCCAACGTCCTGACTTTC.

This clonotype was detected only a few times. The V call is TRBV7-2, the J call TRBJ1-5; D unresolved. The V end was cut by 4 bases, the J end by 5 bases, with 9 bases between. This CDR3 has 13 residues. CDR1 and CDR2 (germline): SGHTA, FQGNSA. The CDR3 bases are TGTGCCAGCAGCTCGTCACAAGATCAGCCCCAGCATTTT. Protein sequence: CASSSSQDQPQHF.

V is TRBV6-6 and J is TRBJ1-2; maybe TRBD1 (5 bases). The CDR3 is 14 residues long. The ends were cut back, 7 bases at V and 6 bases at J, with 18 bases in the middle. Germline V lookup: CDR1 MNHNY, CDR2 SVGAGI (reference sequence). The CDR3 spells CASKSEGTTDGYTF. For the CDR3, the DNA is TGTGCCAGCAAATCTGAGGGGACTACTGATGGCTACACCTTC.

The V and J genes are TRBV11-2 and TRBJ1-2, with 9 bases fitting TRBD1. The CDR3 consists of 18 residues. From germline, CDR1 is SGHAT and CDR2 FQNNGV. The J segment lost 4 bases and the V segment lost 1 base, leaving 13 bases of the junction unmatched. In nucleotides, the CDR3 is TGTGCCAGCAGCTTAGTGGGGGACAGGGCCCCTTCTCTCTATGGCTACACCTTC. It translates to CASSLVGDRAPSLYGYTF.

The chain uses TRBV29-1 and TRBJ2-5; 10 bases are a match to TRBD2. In germline, CDR1 is SQVTM, CDR2 ANQGSEA. The V gene end was trimmed by 6 bases and the J gene end by 2 bases; junction bases not matched to a gene: 12. CDR3 length equals 16 residues. The chain's CDR3 is CSVPRAGTSVQETQYF. CDR3 nucleotides: TGCAGCGTGCCAAGAGCCGGGACTAGCGTACAAGAGACCCAGTACTTC.

Only a few counts were recorded for this clonotype. The chain couples TRBV21-1 to TRBJ2-7. TRBV21-1 is a pseudogene segment. This CDR3 is 16 amino acids long. This CDR3 is CASSKRSHEEAYEQYF. In DNA, the CDR3 is TGTGCCAGCAGCAAGCGGTCACATGAGGAAGCCTACGAGCAGTACTTC.

This clonotype was observed a few times. The chain carries TRBV7-8 and TRBJ2-1, with TRBD2 matching over 7 bases. Losses at the gene ends were 5 bases for V and 0 bases for J; bases not matched to a gene: 10. The germline gives CDR1 SGHVS, CDR2 FQNEAQ. The CDR3 contains 17 residues. As DNA, the CDR3 is TGTGCCAGCAGCGTCGGTGGGAGGGACTCCTCCTACAATGAGCAGTTCTTC. Its translation is CASSVGGRDSSYNEQFF. Looking up the rest from reference TRBV7-8 and TRBJ2-1 gives the full variable domain: GAGVSQSPRYKVAKRGQDVALRCDPISGHVSLFWYQQALGQGPEFLTYFQNEAQLDKSGLPSDRFFAERPEGSVSTLKIQRTQQEDSAVYLCASSVGGRDSSYNEQFFGPGTRLTVL.

This clonotype has more than one count but fewer than ten. The DNA for the CDR3 is TGTGCCAGCAGCCAAGATCTTCTAGCGGGAGTGGCGCAGTACTTC. This gives the protein CASSQDLLAGVAQYF. The chain has TRBV3-1 and TRBJ2-5; 10 nucleotides agree with TRBD2. The V gene's germline CDR1 is LGHDT and CDR2 YNNKEL (reference sequence). The CDR3 has 15 amino acids. J lost 11 bases, V lost 0 bases, and 9 bases had no gene match.

CDR3 sequence (DNA): TGTGCCAGCAGCGCCTCCGGGACAGGGGCATACGAGCAGTACTTC. Translated: CASSASGTGAYEQYF. The chain couples TRBV9 to TRBJ2-7; 10 bases line up with TRBD1. Germline lookup yields CDR1 SGDLS and CDR2 YYNGEE. After removal of 3 bases from V and 4 bases from J, the junction contained 7 bases not matched to a gene. The CDR3 spans 15 residues.

This clonotype occurred a few times. This chain joins TRBV7-9 and TRBJ2-4; D is undetermined. This CDR3 is 16 amino acids long. CDR1 is SEHNR and CDR2 is FQNEAQ in the germline V gene (reference sequence). V lost 1 base to trimming and J lost 0 bases, with 10 bases between them. CDR3 region: CASSLVSTLAKNIQYF. The CDR3 DNA is TGTGCCAGCAGCTTAGTTTCGACCCTAGCCAAAAACATTCAGTACTTC.

This clonotype was seen a single time. The chain couples TRBV6-5 to TRBJ2-5; maybe TRBD1 (6 bases). Germline values: CDR1 MNHEY, CDR2 SVGAGI. There are 13 residues in the CDR3. The V gene lost 6 bases and the J gene lost 4 bases, with 12 bases spanning the gap. Written as DNA, the CDR3 is TGTGCCAGCAGGGGACATCTACGAGAGACCCAGTACTTC. Translating it yields CASRGHLRETQYF.

This clonotype showed up just once. This chain joins TRBV7-8 and TRBJ1-2, with D hard to call. There are 13 residues in the CDR3. Trimming pared 3 bases from V and 4 bases from J, leaving 9 bases between. CDR1 is SGHVS and CDR2 is FQNEAQ in the germline V gene. The CDR3: CASSFLMIYGYTF. The DNA of the CDR3 is TGTGCCAGCAGCTTCTTGATGATCTATGGCTACACCTTC.

The chain employs TRBV30 and TRBJ1-1, with 10 bases identical to TRBD1. The CDR3 length is 13 residues. Germline CDR1 reads GTSNPN; CDR2 reads SVGIG (reference sequence). V dropped 2 bases and J dropped 12; count of bases not matched to a gene: 9. CDR3 nucleotides: TGTGCCTGGAGTCACCAGACAGGGGGCAAGACTTTCTTT. Its translation is CAWSHQTGGKTFF.

The V and J genes are TRBV6-6 and TRBJ1-1, with TRBD1 matching 10 bases. Trimming cost V 6 bases and J 0 bases; bases outside gene matches: 7. Per the germline V gene, CDR1 is MNHNY and CDR2 is SVGAGI (reference sequence). This CDR3 is built from 16 residues. As DNA, the CDR3 is TGTGCCAGCAGCCAGCGACAGGGGGCTATGAACACTGAAGCTTTCTTT. Translated, it gives CASSQRQGAMNTEAFF.

The gene calls are TRBV29-1 and TRBJ1-5; D gene uncertain. The V gene lost 4 bases and the J gene lost 0 bases, with 4 bases spanning the gap. The CDR3 runs to 12 residues. Looked up from germline, CDR1 is SQVTM and CDR2 is ANQGSEA. CDR3 sequence (DNA): TGCAGCGTTGCGGATAGCAATCAGCCCCAGCATTTT. Protein: CSVADSNQPQHF.